The 29 T cell receptor beta chains listed next were all sequenced from one sample in a study of T cell repertoires in cytomegalovirus infection. TCRdb fed the reads into MiXCR, producing one record per CDR3 protein. This sample has over 250,000 distinct CDR3 sequences, with about a quarter found just once. Material: PBMCs. The receptors here all came from a human donor in good health (CMV status not recorded). Some clones in this sample may be carry-over from other donors' samples.

J is TRBJ2-2 and V is TRBV14; weak D call: TRBD2 (5 bases). Germline-derived CDR1 and CDR2 are SGHDN and FVKESK. Trimming left V 6 bases short and J 4 bases short, with 9 bases between. The CDR3 has 13 residues. The CDR3: CASRVGGTGELFF. CDR3 in DNA: TGTGCCAGCAGAGTAGGAGGCACCGGGGAGCTGTTTTTT.

This clonotype has at least ten counts. This sequence joins TRBV7-2 and TRBJ1-1; tentatively, D is TRBD1 (5 bases). The V end lost 3 bases, the J end lost 2 bases, and 19 bases lay between the germline ends. The CDR3 is 17 amino acids. The V gene's germline CDR1 is SGHTA and CDR2 FQGNSA. In DNA, the CDR3 is TGTGCCAGCAGCTTTCCCCTCACGGCCAGGGCTAACACTGAAGCTTTCTTT. Protein sequence: CASSFPLTARANTEAFF.

This clonotype was detected many times. The chain couples TRBV7-9 to TRBJ2-1, with D uncertain. Germline V gene data show CDR1 as SEHNR and CDR2 as FQNEAQ (reference sequence). Trimming cost V 2 bases and J 11 bases, with 13 bases left between them. The CDR3 consists of 13 residues. CDR3 sequence: CASSLKGPQKQFF. DNA of the CDR3: TGTGCCAGCAGCTTAAAAGGACCCCAAAAGCAGTTCTTC.

This clonotype has a handful of counts. The chain recombines TRBV6-2 or TRBV6-3 with TRBJ1-5, with 9 bases identical to TRBD1. This CDR3 region has 18 residues. Germline V CDR1 and CDR2: MNHEY, SVGEGT. Trimming cost V 2 bases and J 0 bases; bases outside gene matches: 8. This chain's CDR3 is CASSYRTGDSHSNQPQHF. The CDR3 DNA reads as TGTGCCAGCAGTTACCGGACAGGGGATTCCCATAGCAATCAGCCCCAGCATTTT.

This clonotype was detected ten times or more. The gene calls are TRBV7-6 and TRBJ2-3; possibly TRBD1 for D (5 bases). The CDR3 consists of 15 residues. Germline assignment: CDR1 SGHVS and CDR2 FNYEAQ. The V and J ends lost 1 base and 6 bases respectively, with 14 bases between them. The CDR3 here is CASSLDRTARDTQYF. CDR3 bases: TGTGCCAGCAGCTTAGACAGGACGGCAAGGGATACGCAGTATTTT.

The chain uses TRBV20-1 and TRBJ2-7; D call uncertain. Trimming shortened V by 2 bases and J by 3 bases, and 5 bases separated the two germline ends. Germline V CDR1 and CDR2: DFQATT, SNEGSKA (reference sequence). The CDR3 loop spans 11 amino acids. The CDR3 sequence: CSARLVYEQYF. The CDR3 region has the DNA TGCAGTGCTAGATTAGTCTACGAGCAGTACTTC.

The genes are TRBV6-4 and TRBJ2-1; tentatively, D is TRBD2 (6 bases). The V and J ends lost 3 bases and 0 bases respectively, with 9 bases between them. Germline V gives CDR1 MRHNA, CDR2 SNTAGT. The CDR3 has 15 amino acids. The CDR3 bases are TGTGCCAGCAGTGAAAAAGCGGGCTCCTACAATGAGCAGTTCTTC. Its protein product is CASSEKAGSYNEQFF.

The chain carries TRBV2 and TRBJ2-3; 7 bases map to TRBD2. CDR1 is SNHLY and CDR2 is FYNNEI in the germline V gene. J gave up 3 bases and V 6 bases, and 6 bases lay outside the gene matches. There are 14 residues in the CDR3. CDR3 sequence (DNA): TGTGCCAGCAGGGGCGGGACTACGACAGATACGCAGTATTTT. This translates into CASRGGTTTDTQYF.

The genes are TRBV5-1 and TRBJ1-1, with 9 bases that match TRBD1. The CDR3 runs 14 residues. With 6 bases clipped from V and 1 base from J, the junction kept 4 bases outside the gene matches. Germline assignment: CDR1 SGHRS and CDR2 YFSETQ. Here the CDR3 reads CASTRQGGNTEAFF. CDR3 in DNA: TGCGCCAGCACACGACAGGGGGGGAACACTGAAGCTTTCTTT. Combining the CDR3 with reference TRBV5-1 and TRBJ1-1 gives the whole variable domain KAGVTQTPRYLIKTRGQQVTLSCSPISGHRSVSWYQQTPGQGLQFLFEYFSETQRNKGNFPGRFSGRQFSNSRSEMNVSTLELGDSALYLCASTRQGGNTEAFFGQGTRLTVV.

The rearrangement joins TRBV19 to TRBJ2-7; 9 bases agree with TRBD1. Unmatched junction bases numbered 5, after V lost 5 bases and J lost 0 bases. The CDR3 totals 15 residues. The germline gives CDR1 LNHDA, CDR2 SQIVND (reference sequence). Here the CDR3 reads CASSDPGQGSYEQYF. The CDR3 coding sequence is TGTGCCAGTAGTGATCCGGGACAGGGCTCCTACGAGCAGTACTTC.

The gene calls are TRBV7-4 and TRBJ2-6; D ambiguous. The CDR3 sequence is 17 residues long. V was cut by 5 bases and J by 2 bases, with 16 bases left in between. Germline V gene lookup returns CDR1 SGHVT and CDR2 SQSDAQ. The CDR3, as DNA: TGTGCCAGCAGCACATCTTTGGGCCGGGCTGGGGCCAACGTCCTGACTTTC. It translates to CASSTSLGRAGANVLTF.

This clonotype has more than one count but fewer than ten. The V and J genes are TRBV12-3 or TRBV12-4 and TRBJ1-1; D might be TRBD1 (6 bases). The V end was cut by 1 base, the J end by 1 base, with 13 bases between. CDR3 size: 16 residues. The CDR3 DNA sequence: TGTGCCAGCAGTTTAGGTCAGGGGAGGGGGAACACTGAAGCTTTCTTT. Amino acids: CASSLGQGRGNTEAFF.

This chain uses TRBV28 with TRBJ2-1; D may be TRBD1 (5 bases). CDR1 is MDHEN and CDR2 is SYDVKM in the germline V gene. The CDR3 contains 15 residues. Trimming removed 5 bases from V and 2 bases from J, with 13 bases in between. The CDR3 sequence: CASSTAQGAYNEQFF. The CDR3 nucleotides read TGTGCCAGCAGTACCGCCCAAGGGGCCTACAATGAGCAGTTCTTC.

V gene TRBV7-2 combines with J gene TRBJ1-3; possibly TRBD1 for D (6 bases). CDR3 length: 16 amino acids. V was pared by 1 base and J by 2 bases, with 12 bases between. The germline V gene encodes CDR1 SGHTA and CDR2 FQGNSA. The CDR3 is CASSLGGGTAGNTIYF. The CDR3 coding sequence is TGTGCCAGCAGCTTAGGAGGGGGAACTGCTGGAAACACCATATATTTT. Using reference TRBV7-2 and TRBJ1-3 for the parts outside the CDR3, the full variable domain is GAGVSQSPSNKVTEKGKDVELRCDPISGHTALYWYRQSLGQGLEFLIYFQGNSAPDKSGLPSDRFSAERTGGSVSTLTIQRTQQEDSAVYLCASSLGGGTAGNTIYFGEGSWLTVV.

The V and J genes are TRBV2 and TRBJ1-1; 8 bases are shared with TRBD1. The CDR3 is 13 amino acids. Germline CDR1 reads SNHLY; CDR2 reads FYNNEI. Unmatched junction bases numbered 3, after V lost 8 bases and J lost 1 base. CDR3 sequence: CASAQGANTEAFF. The CDR3 coding sequence is TGTGCCAGCGCCCAGGGGGCGAACACTGAAGCTTTCTTT. Looking up the rest from reference TRBV2 and TRBJ1-1 gives the full variable domain: EPEVTQTPSHQVTQMGQEVILRCVPISNHLYFYWYRQILGQKVEFLVSFYNNEISEKSEIFDDQFSVERPDGSNFTLKIRSTKLEDSAMYFCASAQGANTEAFFGQGTRLTVV.

The V and J genes are TRBV29-1 and TRBJ2-1; 10 bases are shared with TRBD2. Germline assignment: CDR1 SQVTM and CDR2 ANQGSEA. V lost 4 bases to trimming and J lost 8 bases; unmatched junction nucleotides: 8. The length of the CDR3 is 14 residues. As DNA, the CDR3 is TGCAGCGTTGTCGGGCTAGCGGGAGCGTATGAGCAGTTCTTC. Residues: CSVVGLAGAYEQFF.

The chain recombines TRBV20-1 with TRBJ2-3; a weak D match, TRBD2 (7 bases). The CDR3 is made up of 14 amino acids. V lost 6 bases to trimming and J lost 2 bases, with 15 bases between them. From germline, CDR1 is DFQATT and CDR2 SNEGSKA (reference sequence). CDR3 protein: CSARGRAFTDTQYF. CDR3 bases: TGCAGTGCGAGGGGGAGGGCGTTCACAGATACGCAGTATTTT.

The chain combines TRBV11-2 with TRBJ2-1; 7 nucleotides line up with TRBD2. Germline V gene data show CDR1 as SGHAT and CDR2 as FQNNGV. After removal of 5 bases from V and 1 base from J, the junction contained 8 bases not matched to a gene. The CDR3 has 16 amino acids. The DNA of the CDR3 is TGTGCCAGCAGCCTCTCTAGCGGTCTTTCCTACAATGAGCAGTTCTTC. It yields the protein CASSLSSGLSYNEQFF.

The V gene is TRBV27, the J gene TRBJ2-7, with 7 bases aligning to TRBD2. Germline V CDR1 and CDR2: MNHEY, SMNVEV (reference sequence). Losses at the gene ends were 6 bases for V and 0 bases for J; bases not matched to a gene: 23. This CDR3 is built from 20 residues. The CDR3 here is CASSLDMLRELPLSSYEQYF. CDR3 nucleotide sequence: TGTGCCAGCAGCTTAGATATGTTGCGGGAGCTTCCTCTGAGCTCCTACGAGCAGTACTTC.

This clonotype was observed a few times. A junction end diverges from the germline sequence, so it may reflect a read error. CDR3 sequence reads: CASSLAAGGNNEQFF. The CDR3 DNA is TGTGCTAGCAGCTTAGCAGCGGGGGGAAACAATGAGCAGTTCTTC. The chain couples TRBV7-7 to TRBJ2-1, with 9 bases matching TRBD2. From germline, CDR1 is SSHAT and CDR2 FNYEAQ (reference sequence). CDR3 size: 15 residues.

This clonotype was seen a few times. The V call is TRBV28, the J call TRBJ2-5, with D possibly being TRBD2 (5 bases). Trimming removed 3 bases at V and 6 bases at J, with 14 bases between. The CDR3 has 14 residues. Germline CDR1 is MDHEN and CDR2 is SYDVKM. CDR3 sequence reads: CASSFFAGKKTQYF. DNA of the CDR3: TGTGCCAGCAGTTTTTTCGCCGGGAAGAAGACCCAGTACTTC.

V usage is TRBV20-1 and J usage is TRBJ2-5; perhaps TRBD2 as D (6 bases). CDR3 size: 19 residues. V was shortened by 0 bases and J by 1 base, with 24 bases between the two germline ends. CDR1 is DFQATT, CDR2 SNEGSKA, per germline (reference sequence). In DNA, the CDR3 is TGCAGTGCTAGAGATCGGGGGACTGAAGTGTTAGTGCCCCAAGAGACCCAGTACTTC. Translating it yields CSARDRGTEVLVPQETQYF.

The V and J genes are TRBV18 and TRBJ1-1; TRBD1 is a possible D gene (5 bases). The V gene lost 5 bases and the J gene lost 4 bases, with 11 bases spanning the gap. The CDR3 consists of 13 residues. Germline V lookup: CDR1 KGHSH, CDR2 LQKENI. The CDR3 loop reads CASSEGAATEAFF. Written as DNA, the CDR3 is TGTGCCAGCTCAGAAGGGGCGGCCACTGAAGCTTTCTTT.

The V gene is TRBV28, the J gene TRBJ1-2; 8 positions match TRBD1. The junction had 11 bases not matched to a gene; V was cut back by 9 bases and J by 2 bases. The CDR3 extends over 15 amino acids. Germline loops: CDR1 MDHEN, CDR2 SYDVKM. CDR3 coding DNA: TGTGCCAGTCGAGAGTGGCAGGGGGCAAACTATGGCTACACCTTC. This sequence encodes CASREWQGANYGYTF.

This clonotype was detected a few times. V is TRBV4-1 and J is TRBJ2-5; 9 positions match TRBD2. J gave up 5 bases and V 0 bases, and 4 bases lay outside the gene matches. The CDR3 has 15 residues. Germline CDR1 and CDR2: MGHRA and YSYEKL. CDR3 amino acids: CASSQEREGWETQYF. CDR3 nucleotides: TGCGCCAGCAGCCAAGAGCGGGAGGGGTGGGAGACCCAGTACTTC.

This clonotype was seen a handful of times. The rearrangement links TRBV20-1 to TRBJ2-7, with D perhaps matching TRBD1 (5 bases). Germline V gene data show CDR1 as DFQATT and CDR2 as SNEGSKA (reference sequence). The CDR3 is 12 residues long. Trimming took off 7 bases at V and 2 bases at J, with 12 bases between the two ends. The CDR3 DNA sequence: TGCAGTGGGGGCCGTCAGACCTACGAGCAGTACTTC. Its protein is CSGGRQTYEQYF.

The chain couples TRBV3-1 to TRBJ1-1; D is uncertain. The CDR3 totals 17 residues. V shed 1 base and J shed 0 bases, with 15 bases lying between them. Per germline, CDR1 LGHDT and CDR2 YNNKEL (reference sequence). CDR3 in amino acids: CASSQGGIVRVNTEAFF. CDR3 nucleotide sequence: TGTGCCAGCAGCCAAGGGGGAATTGTGCGTGTGAACACTGAAGCTTTCTTT. Based on the CDR3 plus reference TRBV3-1 and TRBJ1-1, the full variable domain is DTAVSQTPKYLVTQMGNDKSIKCEQNLGHDTMYWYKQDSKKFLKIMFSYNNKELIINETVPNRFSPKSPDKAHLNLHINSLELGDSAVYFCASSQGGIVRVNTEAFFGQGTRLTVV.

This clonotype appeared a few times. The J gene is TRBJ2-5, the V gene TRBV6-5, with 9 nucleotides matching TRBD1. Trimming took 6 bases from V and 1 from J; bases not matched to a gene: 6. The CDR3 is 15 residues long. Germline lookup yields CDR1 MNHEY and CDR2 SVGAGI. This CDR3 reads CASSRDREGQETQYF. In nucleotides, the CDR3 is TGTGCCAGCAGCAGGGACAGGGAAGGCCAAGAGACCCAGTACTTC.

This clonotype was recorded many times. The chain has TRBV7-3 and TRBJ2-6; the match to TRBD1 covers 9 bases. Trimming took 5 bases from V and 2 from J; bases not matched to a gene: 10. Germline CDR1 SGHTA, CDR2 FQGTGA. CDR3 length equals 18 residues. CDR3 amino acids: CASSLPGQGVPGANVLTF. CDR3 coding DNA: TGTGCCAGCAGCCTCCCGGGACAGGGAGTCCCTGGGGCCAACGTCCTGACTTTC. The variable domain in full, completed from reference TRBV7-3 and TRBJ2-6, reads GAGVSQTPSNKVTEKGKYVELRCDPISGHTALYWYRQSLGQGPEFLIYFQGTGAADDSGLPNDRFFAVRPEGSVSTLKIQRTERGDSAVYLCASSLPGQGVPGANVLTFGAGSRLTVL.